One and the same sample provided the 19 T cell receptor beta chains below, sequenced in a study of T cell repertoires in cytomegalovirus infection. TCRdb independently ran MiXCR on the reads; one entry per CDR3 protein. The sample has around 280,000 distinct CDR3 sequences; around 13% are singletons. Sequencing was done on a sample of PBMCs. Source of these receptors: a human donor in good health (CMV status not recorded). Some clones in this sample may be carry-over from other donors' samples.

This clonotype was counted a few times. This may stem from a read error, because a much larger clone lies one nucleotide away. The rearrangement uses TRBV7-6 and TRBJ2-7; D might be TRBD1 or TRBD2, each matching 5 bases. This CDR3 has 15 amino acids. In germline, CDR1 is SGHVS, CDR2 FNYEAQ. V lost 3 bases and J 0 bases, leaving 12 bases between the germline ends. The DNA of the CDR3 is TGTGCCAGCAGCTTCAGCCGGGACGCCTCCTACGAGCAGTACTTC. It yields the protein CASSFSRDASYEQYF.

The sample holds many counts of this clonotype. The CDR3 sequence: CASSLVRSPLHF. The CDR3 DNA is TGTGCCAGCAGCTTAGTTCGGTCACCCCTCCACTTT. The J gene is TRBJ1-6, the V gene TRBV7-8; D not resolved. Germline V gene lookup returns CDR1 SGHVS and CDR2 FQNEAQ. The CDR3 is made up of 12 amino acids. V lost 1 base, J lost 10 bases, and 5 bases lay in between.

The rearrangement uses TRBV2 and TRBJ2-3; 11 bases line up with TRBD2. Germline assignment: CDR1 SNHLY and CDR2 FYNNEI. The ends lost 2 bases at V and 0 bases at J; junction bases unmatched: 10. CDR3 size: 19 residues. The CDR3 region has the DNA TGTGCCAGCAGTGAACGGAGTCTAGCGGGAGGCACTAGCACAGATACGCAGTATTTT. Translation gives CASSERSLAGGTSTDTQYF.

The chain joins TRBV28 to TRBJ1-1; no clear D gene. Germline assignment: CDR1 MDHEN and CDR2 SYDVKM. V lost 6 bases to trimming and J lost 5 bases, with 16 bases between them. The CDR3 is 14 residues long. The CDR3 sequence is CASSRAVGYTEAFF. DNA of the CDR3: TGTGCCAGCAGCCGGGCAGTTGGGTATACTGAAGCTTTCTTT.

The rearrangement links TRBV19 to TRBJ2-1; D is uncertain. Trimming left V 4 bases short and J 4 bases short, with 8 bases between. This CDR3 comprises 13 residues. CDR1 and CDR2 (germline): LNHDA, SQIVND (reference sequence). The CDR3 loop is CASSTRAYNEQFF. The CDR3 coding sequence is TGTGCCAGTAGTACCCGGGCTTACAATGAGCAGTTCTTC.

This clonotype was seen repeatedly, ten times or more. This chain joins TRBV4-3 and TRBJ2-3; no reliable D call. The CDR3 spans 13 residues. Trimming took off 2 bases at V and 4 bases at J, with 7 bases between the two ends. The germline CDR1 and CDR2 sequences are LGHNA and YSLEER. The CDR3 region has the DNA TGCGCCAGCAGCCAAACCGGGCCAGATACGCAGTATTTT. Protein sequence: CASSQTGPDTQYF.

This clonotype was recorded at least ten times. The rearrangement links TRBV7-2 to TRBJ2-3; D gene uncertain. The CDR3 is 14 residues long. Per germline, CDR1 SGHTA and CDR2 FQGNSA. Trimming removed 3 bases from V and 2 bases from J, with 9 bases in between. The CDR3 spells CASSFNFATDTQYF. CDR3 DNA: TGTGCCAGCAGCTTTAATTTTGCCACAGATACGCAGTATTTT.

This clonotype appeared a few times. This rearrangement joins TRBV29-1 to TRBJ1-2, with D hard to call. Trimming took 2 bases from V and 4 from J, leaving 14 bases between them. Per germline, CDR1 SQVTM and CDR2 ANQGSEA. This CDR3 comprises 14 residues. DNA for the CDR3: TGCAGCGTTGAAAAAGTGAGCTTGGGCTATGGCTACACCTTC. It specifies CSVEKVSLGYGYTF. Full variable domain (rest looked up from reference TRBV29-1 and TRBJ1-2): SAVISQKPSRDICQRGTSLTIQCQVDSQVTMMFWYRQQPGQSLTLIATANQGSEATYESGFVIDKFPISRPNLTFSTLTVSNMSPEDSSIYLCSVEKVSLGYGYTFGSGTRLTVV.

The chain employs TRBV28 and TRBJ2-2; 10 nucleotides match TRBD1. The CDR3 runs to 16 residues. CDR1 is MDHEN, CDR2 SYDVKM, per germline. The trim removed 2 bases at V and 6 bases at J, leaving 6 bases unmatched. CDR3 DNA sequence: TGTGCCAGCAGTTTACCGGGACAGGGGAAGGCCGGGGAGCTGTTTTTT. It translates to CASSLPGQGKAGELFF. The full variable domain, in which reference TRBV28 and TRBJ2-2 provide the parts outside the CDR3, is DVKVTQSSRYLVKRTGEKVFLECVQDMDHENMFWYRQDPGLGLRLIYFSYDVKMKEKGDIPEGYSVSREKKERFSLILESASTNQTSMYLCASSLPGQGKAGELFFGEGSRLTVL.

The chain combines TRBV14 with TRBJ2-7, with a tentative D call TRBD1 (6 bases). CDR1 SGHDN and CDR2 FVKESK come from the germline V gene. Trimming removed 3 bases at V and 1 base at J, with 10 bases between. The CDR3 covers 14 residues. The DNA of the CDR3 is TGTGCCAGCAGCCAGGACACAGGGTCCTACGAGCAGTACTTC. Its protein product is CASSQDTGSYEQYF. Supplemented by reference TRBV14 and TRBJ2-7, the full variable domain reads EAGVTQFPSHSVIEKGQTVTLRCDPISGHDNLYWYRRVMGKEIKFLLHFVKESKQDESGMPNNRFLAERTGGTYSTLKVQPAELEDSGVYFCASSQDTGSYEQYFGPGTRLTVT.

This clonotype has a count of ten or more. The chain uses TRBV11-3 and TRBJ2-6; D not resolved. This CDR3 spans 16 amino acids. Germline V gene sequence: CDR1 SGHNT, CDR2 YENEEA. Between the trimmed V and J ends, which lost 5 bases and 2 bases, there was a span of 13 bases. The CDR3 loop is CASSPGGVAGANVLTF. The CDR3 nucleotides are TGTGCCAGCAGCCCTGGTGGGGTGGCTGGGGCCAACGTCCTGACTTTC.

There are many counts of this clonotype. The rearrangement joins TRBV11-2 to TRBJ1-1; D may be TRBD1 (6 bases). The CDR3 totals 16 residues. Looked up from germline, CDR1 is SGHAT and CDR2 is FQNNGV. V was cut by 5 bases and J by 0 bases, with 16 bases left in between. The CDR3, as DNA: TGTGCCAGCAGCCAGGGCGGGGGGGCCTTGAACACTGAAGCTTTCTTT. Protein: CASSQGGGALNTEAFF.

This clonotype was detected a few times. The chain is built from TRBV29-1 and TRBJ2-7; possible D gene TRBD1, 6 bases. V lost 6 bases and J 7 bases, leaving 19 bases between the germline ends. CDR3 length equals 13 residues. Per the germline V gene, CDR1 is SQVTM and CDR2 is ANQGSEA. The CDR3 coding sequence is TGCAGCGTCGGTGGGGGCCCCTCGGGTGAGCAGTACTTC. Its translation: CSVGGGPSGEQYF.

This clonotype was seen a handful of times. The J gene is TRBJ2-3, the V gene TRBV11-2, with D perhaps matching TRBD1 or TRBD2 (5 bases each). The germline V and J ends were trimmed by 1 base and 2 bases, with 13 bases remaining between them. CDR1 is SGHAT and CDR2 is FQNNGV in the germline V gene. CDR3 size: 16 residues. Written as DNA, the CDR3 is TGTGCCAGCAGCTTAGGTGGGGGAACGGCCACAGATACGCAGTATTTT. Translation: CASSLGGGTATDTQYF.

This clonotype was observed many times. The V gene is TRBV27, the J gene TRBJ2-6; D is perhaps TRBD2 (5 bases). The CDR3 covers 15 residues. CDR1 MNHEY and CDR2 SMNVEV come from the germline V gene (reference sequence). V shed 7 bases and J shed 4 bases, with 14 bases lying between them. CDR3: CASKSAVPGANVLTF. CDR3 bases: TGTGCCAGCAAATCAGCGGTACCCGGGGCCAACGTCCTGACTTTC.

In this sample, this clonotype turned up many times. The chain couples TRBV5-5 to TRBJ1-4, with D unclear. Trimming shortened V by 1 base and J by 0 bases, and 13 bases separated the two germline ends. Per the germline V gene, CDR1 is SGHKS and CDR2 is YYEKEE (reference sequence). CDR3 length: 17 amino acids. CDR3 nucleotides: TGTGCCAGCAGCTTGTGGTTAGGATTAGCAACTAATGAAAAACTGTTTTTT. This gives the protein CASSLWLGLATNEKLFF.

This clonotype was observed at least ten times. V and J are TRBV7-8 and TRBJ1-5; D is perhaps TRBD1 (5 bases). The CDR3 consists of 13 residues. The V end lost 1 base, the J end lost 12 bases, and 13 bases lay between the germline ends. CDR1 SGHVS and CDR2 FQNEAQ come from the germline V gene. The CDR3 DNA follows: TGTGCCAGCAGCTTAGGGGGCATAAGGGACCAGCATTTT. Translating it yields CASSLGGIRDQHF.

This clonotype was detected many times. The V gene is TRBV6-5, the J gene TRBJ1-4; possibly TRBD1 for D (5 bases). The ends were cut back, 5 bases at V and 3 bases at J, with 7 bases in the middle. CDR1 and CDR2 from the germline V gene are MNHEY and SVGAGI. This CDR3 is built from 13 residues. The CDR3 DNA reads as TGTGCCAGCAGTCGACAGCCTAATGAAAAACTGTTTTTT. It is translated as CASSRQPNEKLFF.

J is TRBJ1-2 and V is TRBV7-9; 7 positions agree with TRBD1. The CDR3 has 15 amino acids. Germline CDR1 and CDR2: SEHNR and FQNEAQ (reference sequence). Trimming at V came to 1 base and at J to 0 bases, leaving 2 bases not matched to a gene. In DNA, the CDR3 is TGTGCCAGCAGCTTAGTCGGGACAGCTAACTATGGCTACACCTTC. Translation gives CASSLVGTANYGYTF.